Listed below are T cell receptor beta chains from one sample, sequenced in a study of T cell changes during pregnancy in multiple sclerosis. The protocol was immunoSEQ multiplex PCR, while the TCRdb copy is restricted to in-frame clones and leaves out a portion. The repertoire has about 59,000 clones, about 93% of them found once; the top ten carry approximately 0.34%. The input for sequencing was CD4+ T cells from peripheral blood mononuclear cells, taken before pregnancy. The source of these receptors is a female donor with multiple sclerosis, enrolled in a pregnancy study. CDR3s include the opening cysteine and the closing phenylalanine or tryptophan. D genes are given only for firm matches. Clone size is stated in some rows and not others, as once, few, many or a class when expanded.

J	length	size	V	D	CDR3	DNA
TRBJ2-5	13	-	TRBV29-1	TRBD2	CSVDLAGLGTQYF	TGCAGCGTTGACCTAGCGGGATTGGGGACCCAGTACTTC
TRBJ1-4	14	once	TRBV18	TRBD1	CASSWTGTNEKLFF	TGTGCCAGCTCATGGACAGGGACTAATGAAAAACTGTTTTTT
TRBJ2-5	12	-	TRBV11-2	TRBD1	CASSLQGDTQYF	TGTGCCAGCAGCTTGCAGGGGGATACCCAGTACTTC
TRBJ2-7	16	-	TRBV6-1	-	CASSAIPMTSQYEQYF	TGTGCCAGCAGTGCAATCCCCATGACTAGTCAGTACGAGCAGTACTTC
TRBJ2-7	15	-	TRBV4-1	-	CASSHGRGLAYEQYF	TGCGCCAGCAGCCATGGTAGAGGCCTAGCCTACGAGCAGTACTTC
TRBJ2-7	14	-	TRBV11-2	-	CASRARRDSDEQYF	TGTGCCAGCAGGGCACGGAGGGACAGCGACGAGCAGTACTTC
TRBJ1-1	14	once	TRBV19	-	CASSAGRMNTEAFF	TGTGCCAGTAGTGCGGGACGGATGAACACTGAAGCTTTCTTT
TRBJ2-1	11	-	TRBV20-1	TRBD2	CGLAGNNEQFF	TGCGGCCTAGCGGGCAACAATGAGCAGTTCTTC
TRBJ2-2	15	-	TRBV18	TRBD2	CASSGGETNTGELFF	TGTGCCAGCTCCGGGGGGGAAACGAACACCGGGGAGCTGTTTTTT
TRBJ2-7	16	-	TRBV6-5	-	CASSYLPGLPPYEQYF	TGTGCCAGCAGTTATCTTCCGGGACTCCCACCCTACGAGCAGTACTTC
TRBJ1-5	13	-	TRBV10-1	-	CAGARGSNQPQHF	TGCGCCGGGGCTAGGGGGAGCAATCAGCCCCAGCATTTT
TRBJ2-2	18	-	TRBV9	-	CASSVDSLLSGNTGELFF	TGTGCCAGCAGCGTAGACTCTCTTCTAAGCGGGAACACCGGGGAGCTGTTTTTT
TRBJ1-5	15	-	TRBV27	TRBD1	CASSPGQGSGQPQHF	TGTGCCAGCAGTCCAGGACAGGGGTCGGGGCAGCCCCAGCATTTT
TRBJ2-2	14	-	TRBV7-3	-	CASSFQLFTGELFF	TGTGCCAGCAGCTTTCAATTGTTCACCGGGGAGCTGTTTTTT
TRBJ1-1	14	-	TRBV9	-	CASSVAGRNTEAFF	TGTGCCAGCAGCGTAGCTGGGAGGAACACTGAAGCTTTCTTT
TRBJ1-3	14	once	TRBV29-1	-	CSVDPSGVGNTIYF	TGCAGCGTTGATCCCTCCGGGGTTGGAAACACCATATATTTT
TRBJ2-7	10	-	TRBV21-1	-	CASTFHEQYF	TGTGCCAGCACCTTTCACGAGCAGTACTTC
TRBJ1-1	15	once	TRBV21-1	-	CASSKAREVGAEAFF	TGTGCCAGCAGCAAAGCGCGGGAGGTTGGTGCAGAAGCTTTCTTT
TRBJ2-3	18	-	TRBV4-2	TRBD2	CASSQDSGTSGSTDTQYF	TGTGCCAGCAGCCAAGACTCGGGGACTAGCGGGAGCACAGATACGCAGTATTTT
TRBJ2-7	13	-	TRBV2	-	CASNREMSHEQYF	TGTGCCAGCAACCGGGAGATGAGCCACGAGCAGTACTTC
TRBJ2-7	13	-	TRBV30	TRBD2	CAWSPSGSYEQYF	TGTGCCTGGAGTCCTAGCGGCTCCTACGAGCAGTACTTC
TRBJ1-3	14	once	TRBV10-1	-	CASSDVNSGNTIYF	TGCGCCAGCAGTGACGTTAACTCTGGAAACACCATATATTTT
TRBJ2-1	17	-	TRBV7-9	TRBD2	CASSPTTSGRPPREQFF	TGTGCCAGCAGCCCGACGACTAGCGGGAGGCCCCCCAGGGAGCAGTTCTTC
TRBJ2-3	15	-	TRBV6-5	TRBD2	CASSYYSGRADTQYF	TGTGCCAGCAGTTACTATTCTGGGAGGGCAGATACGCAGTATTTT
TRBJ1-5	14	-	TRBV4-3	-	CASSQDHGARPQHF	TGCGCCAGCAGCCAAGATCATGGGGCTCGGCCCCAGCATTTT
TRBJ1-2	14	once	TRBV6-1	-	CASTLRGTNYGYTF	TGTGCCAGCACCCTCCGCGGTACCAACTATGGCTACACCTTC
TRBJ2-7	14	-	TRBV28	TRBD2	CASSLPSGAYEQYF	TGTGCCAGCAGTTTACCTAGCGGGGCTTACGAGCAGTACTTC
TRBJ1-1	14	-	TRBV6-6	TRBD1	CASSPTGLNTEAFF	TGTGCCAGCAGTCCGACAGGGTTGAACACTGAAGCTTTCTTT
TRBJ1-2	13	-	TRBV5-8	-	CASSSPGYYGYTF	TGTGCCAGCAGCTCCCCAGGGTACTATGGCTACACCTTC
TRBJ1-2	15	-	TRBV27	TRBD1	CASRSLGQGGVGYTF	TGTGCCAGCAGATCACTTGGACAGGGAGGGGTTGGCTACACCTTC
TRBJ2-1	17	-	TRBV25-1	TRBD2	CASSERTGTSVYNEQFF	TGTGCCAGCAGTGAAAGGACCGGGACTAGCGTATACAATGAGCAGTTCTTC
TRBJ2-7	18	-	TRBV11-2	TRBD2	CASSLDGGVAGISYEQYF	TGTGCCAGCAGCTTAGATGGAGGGGTAGCGGGAATCTCCTACGAGCAGTACTTC
TRBJ2-7	13	-	TRBV6-1	TRBD2	CASTLAGESEQYF	TGTGCCAGCACCCTAGCGGGAGAATCCGAGCAGTACTTC
TRBJ1-2	16	-	TRBV28	-	CASSRLRRATHYGYTF	TGTGCCAGCAGTCGCCTGAGGCGGGCGACCCACTATGGCTACACCTTC
TRBJ1-4	16	-	TRBV25-1	TRBD1	CASSASAGQYYEKLFF	TGTGCCAGCAGTGCCTCCGCGGGACAGTACTATGAAAAACTGTTTTTT
TRBJ1-2	14	-	TRBV19	TRBD1	CASSASGGTNGYTF	TGTGCCAGTAGTGCCTCAGGGGGTACGAATGGCTACACCTTC
TRBJ2-2	16	-	TRBV18	TRBD2	CASSPLGLAFTGELFF	TGTGCCAGCTCACCACTCGGACTAGCGTTTACCGGGGAGCTGTTTTTT
TRBJ1-5	17	once	TRBV5-5	-	CASSLVESNPLVEPQHF	TGTGCCAGCAGCTTGGTTGAATCCAACCCACTGGTGGAGCCCCAGCATTTT
TRBJ2-1	16	-	TRBV5-6	TRBD2	CASSLESGRSYNEQFF	TGTGCCAGCAGCTTGGAAAGCGGGAGGAGCTACAATGAGCAGTTCTTC
TRBJ2-6	15	-	TRBV4-1	-	CASSRLGLEANVLTF	TGCGCCAGCAGCCGCCTGGGGCTCGAGGCCAACGTCCTGACTTTC
TRBJ2-7	15	few	TRBV9	TRBD2	CASSVAGGSGYEQYF	TGTGCCAGCAGCGTTGCGGGGGGATCAGGTTACGAGCAGTACTTC
TRBJ2-7	15	-	TRBV6-1	TRBD2	CASRLAPVRVHEQYF	TGTGCCAGCAGACTAGCGCCTGTTAGGGTCCACGAGCAGTACTTC
TRBJ2-3	15	-	TRBV27	TRBD2	CASSLREGLTDTQYF	TGTGCCAGCAGTTTGCGGGAGGGCCTGACAGATACGCAGTATTTT
TRBJ2-7	13	-	TRBV27	-	CASSFLDRYEQYF	TGTGCCAGCAGTTTTCTGGACAGATACGAGCAGTACTTC
TRBJ2-3	15	-	TRBV7-2	TRBD2	CASSGRADSTDTQYF	TGTGCCAGCAGTGGGAGGGCGGATAGCACAGATACGCAGTATTTT
TRBJ2-5	16	-	TRBV9	TRBD2	CASSSREGLGSETQYF	TGTGCCAGCAGCTCCCGAGAGGGACTAGGGTCCGAGACCCAGTACTTC
TRBJ1-2	12	once	TRBV30	TRBD1	CAWGTGNYGYTF	TGTGCCTGGGGGACAGGGAACTATGGCTACACCTTC